The 10 T cell receptor beta chains listed next were all sequenced from one sample in a study of metastatic and nonmetastatic thyroid tumors. All patients were treatment-naive before thyroid surgery. TCRdb re-called clones from the PCR reads using MiXCR. The table has 45,000 to 65,000 clones, roughly 20% seen once; the top ten hold roughly 3.7%. The sequencing input was blood. These receptors originate from a female donor with papillary thyroid cancer or a benign thyroid nodule (not recorded which). Some clones in this sample may be carry-over from other donors' samples.

At least ten counts were recorded for this clone. The chain uses TRBV6-2 or TRBV6-3 and TRBJ1-2; 9 bases line up with TRBD1. The V gene's germline CDR1 is MNHEY and CDR2 SVGEGT. The ends lost 2 bases at V and 4 bases at J; junction bases unmatched: 5. This CDR3 has 15 residues. CDR3 amino acids: CASSYGWDRAYGYTF. The CDR3 nucleotides are TGTGCCAGCAGTTACGGATGGGACAGGGCCTATGGCTACACCTTC.

This clone was recorded many times. The chain joins TRBV7-3 to TRBJ2-2; 9 bases fit TRBD2. The CDR3 is made up of 15 amino acids. Per the germline V gene, CDR1 is SGHTA and CDR2 is FQGTGA. V shed 5 bases, J shed 7 bases, and the junction held 8 bases outside the gene matches. CDR3 coding DNA: TGTGCCAGCAGCCCAACGCGGGAGGGGGACGGGGAGCTGTTTTTT. As protein: CASSPTREGDGELFF. Together with reference TRBV7-3 and TRBJ2-2, the CDR3 gives the full variable domain: GAGVSQTPSNKVTEKGKYVELRCDPISGHTALYWYRQSLGQGPEFLIYFQGTGAADDSGLPNDRFFAVRPEGSVSTLKIQRTERGDSAVYLCASSPTREGDGELFFGEGSRLTVL.

The rearrangement uses TRBV6-1 and TRBJ1-4; D call uncertain. Germline CDR1 MNHNS, CDR2 SASEGT. V was pared by 8 bases and J by 0 bases, with 10 bases between. The CDR3 is 14 residues long. In nucleotides, the CDR3 is TGTGCCAGCTTTCTGCATGCAACTAATGAAAAACTGTTTTTT. Translated, it gives CASFLHATNEKLFF.

The sample holds many counts of this clone. The V and J genes are TRBV27 and TRBJ2-1; weak D call: TRBD2 (6 bases). The CDR3 has 13 residues. Trimming took off 6 bases at V and 8 bases at J, with 14 bases between the two ends. Germline V gene lookup returns CDR1 MNHEY and CDR2 SMNVEV (reference sequence). The CDR3 reads CASRGLVVDEQFF. The CDR3 DNA is TGTGCCAGCAGGGGACTGGTAGTGGATGAGCAGTTCTTC.

This clone has at least ten counts. The chain has TRBV11-2 and TRBJ2-6; no definite D call. The CDR3 runs to 12 residues. V dropped 8 bases and J dropped 0 bases, with 2 bases sitting between them. CDR1 and CDR2 from the germline V gene are SGHAT and FQNNGV. The chain's CDR3 is CASRSGANVLTF. The CDR3 nucleotides read TGTGCCAGCCGCTCTGGGGCCAACGTCCTGACTTTC.

The rearrangement uses TRBV19 and TRBJ1-2, with TRBD1 identical over 11 bases. This CDR3 has 20 amino acids. CDR1 LNHDA and CDR2 SQIVND come from the germline V gene (reference sequence). With V trimmed by 5 bases and J by 4 bases, 21 bases remained unmatched. CDR3 nucleotides: TGTGCCAGTAGTGACCTCCGGGACAGGGGGAGATCAGCAGGCTCCTATGGCTACACCTTC. The encoded protein is CASSDLRDRGRSAGSYGYTF. The whole variable domain, remainder taken from reference TRBV19 and TRBJ1-2, is DGGITQSPKYLFRKEGQNVTLSCEQNLNHDAMYWYRQDPGQGLRLIYYSQIVNDFQKGDIAEGYSVSREKKESFPLTVTSAQKNPTAFYLCASSDLRDRGRSAGSYGYTFGSGTRLTVV.

Concerning this clone itself: The CDR3 end shows no conserved phenylalanine or tryptophan, and so a read error is likely. The rearrangement uses TRBV11-2 and TRBJ2-3; weak D call: TRBD2 (6 bases). This CDR3 spans 16 amino acids. Germline values: CDR1 SGHAT, CDR2 FQNNGV. Here the CDR3 DNA reads TGTGCAAGCAGCCGCGAGGGTAGCGGAGCGGGAGATACGCAGTATGTT. Its translation is CASSREGSGAGDTQYV.

This clone was seen ten or more times. The chain employs TRBV5-4 and TRBJ2-7; no reliable D call. The V and J ends lost 4 bases and 2 bases respectively, with 10 bases between them. The CDR3 consists of 13 residues. Germline assignment: CDR1 SGHNT and CDR2 YYREEE (reference sequence). The CDR3 nucleotides are TGTGCCAGCAGCCAATCTCTAGCCTACGAGCAGTACTTC. This translates into CASSQSLAYEQYF.

This clone was detected ten times or more. The gene calls are TRBV20-1 and TRBJ2-1; D unclear. The CDR3 length is 15 residues. V gave up 2 bases and J gave up 6 bases, with 17 bases separating them. Germline CDR1 is DFQATT and CDR2 is SNEGSKA (reference sequence). DNA of the CDR3: TGCAGTGCTAGAATAAATCCTGGTAAGGGCAATGAGCAGTTCTTC. Amino acid sequence: CSARINPGKGNEQFF.

This clone was seen many times. The J gene is TRBJ2-2, the V gene TRBV2; D is undetermined. The CDR3 contains 17 residues. V shed 1 base and J shed 1 base, with 13 bases lying between them. CDR1 and CDR2 (germline): SNHLY, FYNNEI. The CDR3 region has the DNA TGTGCCAGCAGTGAAGTGTTGGCGGTCCAGAACACCGGGGAGCTGTTTTTT. This gives the protein CASSEVLAVQNTGELFF.